A selection of T cell receptor beta chains follows, all from one sample in a study of cytotoxic CD8 clonotypes in ibrutinib-treated CLL. The assay was immunoSEQ multiplex PCR, and TCRdb's table has in-frame clones only and misses some. The sample holds approximately 57,000 clones; 55% to 70% are singletons and the top ten take roughly 20%. The material was PBMCs, obtained after 24 months of ibrutinib treatment. These receptors all stem from a human donor with chronic lymphocytic leukemia. CDR3s include the opening cysteine and the closing phenylalanine or tryptophan. D genes are given only for firm matches. Only some rows state a clone size, as once, few, many or a class for expanded clones.

size | J | V | D | CDR3 | DNA
once | TRBJ1-2 | TRBV15 | - | CATSRGGNGYTF | TGTGCCACCAGCAGAGGGGGCAATGGCTACACCTTC
- | TRBJ2-4 | TRBV4-1 | - | CASSLRVATSPQNIQYF | TGCGCCAGCAGCCTAAGAGTGGCTACTTCCCCCCAAAACATTCAGTACTTC
- | TRBJ2-7 | TRBV19 | - | CASSIAGDRYEQYF | TGTGCCAGTAGTATAGCGGGGGATCGATACGAGCAGTACTTC
few | TRBJ1-6 | TRBV11-2 | - | CASSLVPLRSPLHF | TGTGCCAGCAGCTTAGTCCCCCTCCGGTCACCCCTCCACTTT
many | TRBJ2-7 | TRBV2 | - | CASSDHYEQYF | TGTGCCAGCAGTGACCACTACGAGCAGTACTTC
- | TRBJ1-1 | TRBV13 | - | CASSFQVQATEAFF | TGTGCCAGCAGCTTTCAGGTCCAGGCCACTGAAGCTTTCTTT
- | TRBJ1-4 | TRBV7-2 | - | CASSRSNNEKLFF | TGTGCCAGCAGCCGCTCAAATAATGAAAAACTGTTTTTT
- | TRBJ1-1 | TRBV11-3 | - | CASSYSQGGAFF | TGTGCCAGCAGCTATTCACAGGGTGGAGCTTTCTTT
few | TRBJ2-1 | TRBV19 | TRBD2 | CASSVSGRARFSEQFF | TGTGCCAGTAGCGTGAGCGGGAGGGCCCGTTTCAGTGAGCAGTTCTTC
- | TRBJ2-7 | TRBV19 | TRBD2 | CASSDKLAEMPYEQYF | TGTGCCAGTAGTGACAAACTAGCGGAAATGCCCTACGAGCAGTACTTC
once | TRBJ2-2 | TRBV12-5 | - | CASGLTDENGELFF | TGTGCTAGTGGTTTAACCGACGAAAACGGGGAGCTGTTTTTT
- | TRBJ2-3 | TRBV15 | - | CATSRKDTQYF | TGTGCCACCAGCAGAAAGGATACGCAGTATTTT
- | TRBJ2-1 | TRBV5-1 | - | CASSSLQGMGSEQFF | TGCGCCAGCAGCTCTCTTCAGGGGATGGGGAGTGAGCAGTTCTTC
- | TRBJ1-1 | TRBV19 | - | CASSIVGVRTEAFF | TGTGCCAGTAGTATAGTGGGGGTTAGGACTGAAGCTTTCTTT
few | TRBJ2-3 | TRBV19 | - | CASSISLSSADTQYF | TGTGCCAGTAGTATCAGTCTTTCTAGCGCAGATACGCAGTATTTT
- | TRBJ1-4 | TRBV10-3 | TRBD1 | CAIRDRAGEKLFF | TGTGCCATCAGGGACAGGGCGGGAGAAAAACTGTTTTTT
- | TRBJ1-1 | TRBV21-1 | - | CASSKDRVGMGAFF | -
few | TRBJ2-1 | TRBV4-1 | TRBD2 | CASSLSTSGSMGNEQFF | TGCGCCAGCAGCCTAAGTACTAGCGGGAGCATGGGCAATGAGCAGTTCTTC
- | TRBJ2-2 | TRBV18 | - | CASSPAQGPLNTGELFF | TGTGCCAGCTCACCTGCACAGGGACCTCTGAACACCGGGGAGCTGTTTTTT